This T cell receptor beta chain was sequenced in a study of T cell responses to AZD1222 COVID-19 vaccine. Profiled with immunoSEQ multiplex PCR; TCRdb holds only in-frame clones, not every one. The table lists over 110,000 clones, approximately 94% of them singletons, with around 4.7% in the top ten. Germline V lookup: CDR1 KGHDR, CDR2 SFDVKD. The CDR3 has 13 amino acids. Trimming left V 4 bases short and J 8 bases short, with 13 bases between. The receptor was derived from an adult in good health. The material was peripheral blood, obtained on day 0 of AZD1222 vaccination. The J gene is TRBJ1-2, the V gene TRBV24-1; D is unresolved. The CDR3 region is CATSDGPLGGYTF. As DNA, the CDR3 is TGTGCCACCAGTGACGGTCCGCTTGGGGGCTACACCTTC.